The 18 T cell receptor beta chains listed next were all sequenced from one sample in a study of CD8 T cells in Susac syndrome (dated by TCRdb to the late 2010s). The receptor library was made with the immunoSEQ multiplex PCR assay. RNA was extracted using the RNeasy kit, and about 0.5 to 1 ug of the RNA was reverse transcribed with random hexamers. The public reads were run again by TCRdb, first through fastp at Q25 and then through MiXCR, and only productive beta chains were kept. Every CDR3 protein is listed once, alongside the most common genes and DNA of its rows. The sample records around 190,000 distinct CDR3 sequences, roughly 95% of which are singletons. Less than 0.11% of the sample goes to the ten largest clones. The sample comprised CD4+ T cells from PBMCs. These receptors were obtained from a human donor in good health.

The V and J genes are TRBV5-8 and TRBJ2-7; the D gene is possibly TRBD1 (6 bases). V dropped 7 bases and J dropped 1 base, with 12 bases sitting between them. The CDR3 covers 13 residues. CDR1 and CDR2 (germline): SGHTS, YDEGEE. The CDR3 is CASGSGTSYEQYV. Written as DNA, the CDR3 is TGTGCCAGCGGATCCGGGACATCCTACGAGCAGTACGTC.

The CDR3 nucleotides read TGTGCCACCAGCAGAGATCGACGGGTGGACGGCTACACCTTC. Translating it yields CATSRDRRVDGYTF. V gene TRBV15 combines with J gene TRBJ1-2; D is unclear. The germline V and J ends were trimmed by 0 bases and 8 bases, with 13 bases remaining between them. The CDR3 spans 14 residues. CDR1 and CDR2 (germline): LNHNV, YYDKDF (reference sequence).

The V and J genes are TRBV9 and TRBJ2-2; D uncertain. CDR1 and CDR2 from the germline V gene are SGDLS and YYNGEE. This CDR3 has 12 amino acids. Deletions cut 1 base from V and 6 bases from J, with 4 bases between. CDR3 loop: CASSVLPGELFF. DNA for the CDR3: TGTGCCAGCAGCGTACTTCCCGGGGAGCTGTTTTTT.

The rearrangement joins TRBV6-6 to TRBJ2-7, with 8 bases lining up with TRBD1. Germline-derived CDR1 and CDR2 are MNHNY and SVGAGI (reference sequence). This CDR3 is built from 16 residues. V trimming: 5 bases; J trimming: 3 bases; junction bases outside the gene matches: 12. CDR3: CASSPATGGGLYEQYF. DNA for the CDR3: TGTGCCAGCAGTCCCGCTACAGGGGGTGGTCTCTACGAGCAGTACTTC.

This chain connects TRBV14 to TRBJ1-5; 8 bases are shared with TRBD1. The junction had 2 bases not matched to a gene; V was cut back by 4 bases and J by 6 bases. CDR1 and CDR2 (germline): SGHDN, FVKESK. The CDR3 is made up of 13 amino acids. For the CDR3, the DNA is TGTGCCAGCAGCCCCGACAGGGGTCAGCCCCAGCATTTT. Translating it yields CASSPDRGQPQHF. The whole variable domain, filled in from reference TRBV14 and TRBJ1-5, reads EAGVTQFPSHSVIEKGQTVTLRCDPISGHDNLYWYRRVMGKEIKFLLHFVKESKQDESGMPNNRFLAERTGGTYSTLKVQPAELEDSGVYFCASSPDRGQPQHFGDGTRLSIL.

CDR3 region: CSVRADSESSEAFF. CDR3 nucleotide sequence: TGCAGCGTCAGGGCAGACTCCGAATCCTCTGAAGCTTTCTTT. The chain uses TRBV29-1 and TRBJ1-1; weak D call: TRBD1 (5 bases). Germline V gene lookup returns CDR1 SQVTM and CDR2 ANQGSEA. The CDR3 runs 14 residues. V lost 6 bases and J 6 bases, leaving 20 bases between the germline ends.

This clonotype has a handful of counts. CDR3 amino acids: CSAPRGDTEAFF. The CDR3 DNA is TGCAGTGCTCCCAGGGGGGACACTGAAGCTTTCTTT. The chain links TRBV20-1 to TRBJ1-1; TRBD1 agrees at 7 bases. The CDR3 runs 12 residues. CDR1 and CDR2 (germline): DFQATT, SNEGSKA (reference sequence). With V trimmed by 5 bases and J by 3 bases, 3 bases remained unmatched.

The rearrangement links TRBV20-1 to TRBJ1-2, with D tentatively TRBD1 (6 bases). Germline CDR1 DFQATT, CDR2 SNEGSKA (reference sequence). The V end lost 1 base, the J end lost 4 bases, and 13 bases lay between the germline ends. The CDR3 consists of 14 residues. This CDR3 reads CSARAYGQLYGYTF. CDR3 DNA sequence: TGCAGTGCTAGAGCCTATGGACAGCTCTATGGCTACACCTTC.

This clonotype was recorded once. The CDR3 nucleotides read TGTGCCAGCAGCCGAGGTCTAGTGAACTACAATGAGCAGTTCTTC. Protein product: CASSRGLVNYNEQFF. The chain couples TRBV14 to TRBJ2-1, with D unclear. This CDR3 comprises 15 residues. CDR1 and CDR2 (germline): SGHDN, FVKESK. V was pared by 4 bases and J by 3 bases, with 13 bases between. Full variable domain (rest looked up from reference TRBV14 and TRBJ2-1): EAGVTQFPSHSVIEKGQTVTLRCDPISGHDNLYWYRRVMGKEIKFLLHFVKESKQDESGMPNNRFLAERTGGTYSTLKVQPAELEDSGVYFCASSRGLVNYNEQFFGPGTRLTVL.

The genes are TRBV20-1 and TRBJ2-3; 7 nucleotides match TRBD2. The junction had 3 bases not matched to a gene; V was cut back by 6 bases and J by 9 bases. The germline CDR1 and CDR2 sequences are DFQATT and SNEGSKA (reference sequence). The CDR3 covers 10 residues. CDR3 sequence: CSARDYTQYF. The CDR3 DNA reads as TGCAGTGCCCGGGACTACACGCAGTATTTT.

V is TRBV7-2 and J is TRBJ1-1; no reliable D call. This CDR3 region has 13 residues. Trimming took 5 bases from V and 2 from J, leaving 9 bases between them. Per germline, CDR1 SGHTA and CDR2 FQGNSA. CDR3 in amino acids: CASSMRTNTEAFF. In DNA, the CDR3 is TGTGCCAGCAGCATGAGAACAAACACTGAAGCTTTCTTT.

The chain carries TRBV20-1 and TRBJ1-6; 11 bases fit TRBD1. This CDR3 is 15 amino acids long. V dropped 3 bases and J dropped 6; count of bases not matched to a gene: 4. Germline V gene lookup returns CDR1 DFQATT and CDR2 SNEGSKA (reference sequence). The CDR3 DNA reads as TGCAGTGCTAGTAGGGGGACAGGGGGTAATTCACCCCTCCACTTT. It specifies CSASRGTGGNSPLHF.

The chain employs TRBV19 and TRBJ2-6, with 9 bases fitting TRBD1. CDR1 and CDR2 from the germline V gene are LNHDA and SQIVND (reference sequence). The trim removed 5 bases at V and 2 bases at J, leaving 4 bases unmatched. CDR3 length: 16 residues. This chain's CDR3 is CASSPRDRAGANVLTF. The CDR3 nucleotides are TGTGCCAGTAGTCCCCGGGACAGGGCTGGGGCCAACGTCCTGACTTTC.

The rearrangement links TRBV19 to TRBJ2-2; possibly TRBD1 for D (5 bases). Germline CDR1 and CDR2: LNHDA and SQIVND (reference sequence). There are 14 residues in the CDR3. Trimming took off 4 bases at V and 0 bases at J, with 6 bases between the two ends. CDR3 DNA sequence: TGTGCCAGTAGTACAGGGTCGAACACCGGGGAGCTGTTTTTT. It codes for CASSTGSNTGELFF. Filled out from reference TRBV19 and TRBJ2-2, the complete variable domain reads DGGITQSPKYLFRKEGQNVTLSCEQNLNHDAMYWYRQDPGQGLRLIYYSQIVNDFQKGDIAEGYSVSREKKESFPLTVTSAQKNPTAFYLCASSTGSNTGELFFGEGSRLTVL.

CDR3 loop: CSARPTGRLPNEQFF. The CDR3 DNA reads as TGCAGTGCTCGACCGACAGGGAGGCTCCCAAATGAGCAGTTCTTC. This rearrangement joins TRBV20-1 to TRBJ2-1; D perhaps matches TRBD1 (7 bases). The CDR3 runs 15 residues. Per the germline V gene, CDR1 is DFQATT and CDR2 is SNEGSKA (reference sequence). Trimming stripped 5 bases from V and 7 bases from J, with 21 bases between.

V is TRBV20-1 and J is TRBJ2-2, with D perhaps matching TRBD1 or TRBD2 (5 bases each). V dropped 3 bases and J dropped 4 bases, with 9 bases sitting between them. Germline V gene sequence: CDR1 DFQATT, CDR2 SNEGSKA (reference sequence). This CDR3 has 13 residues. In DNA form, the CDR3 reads TGCAGTGCTAGCGGGGCCTCCACCGGGGAGCTGTTTTTT. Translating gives CSASGASTGELFF.

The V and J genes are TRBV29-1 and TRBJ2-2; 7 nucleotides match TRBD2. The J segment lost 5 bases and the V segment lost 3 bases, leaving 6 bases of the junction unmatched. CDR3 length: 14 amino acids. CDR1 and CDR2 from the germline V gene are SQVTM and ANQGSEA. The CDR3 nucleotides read TGCAGCGTTGATGGGGGGAGGGTAACCGGGGAGCTGTTTTTT. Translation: CSVDGGRVTGELFF.

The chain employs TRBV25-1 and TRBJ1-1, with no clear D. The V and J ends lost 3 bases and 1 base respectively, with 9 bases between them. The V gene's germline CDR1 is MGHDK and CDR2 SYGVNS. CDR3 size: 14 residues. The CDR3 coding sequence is TGTGCCAGCAGTGAGTACAGTGAGAACACTGAAGCTTTCTTT. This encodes CASSEYSENTEAFF. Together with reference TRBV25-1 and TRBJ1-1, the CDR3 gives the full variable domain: EADIYQTPRYLVIGTGKKITLECSQTMGHDKMYWYQQDPGMELHLIHYSYGVNSTEKGDLSSESTVSRIRTEHFPLTLESARPSHTSQYLCASSEYSENTEAFFGQGTRLTVV.